This T cell receptor beta chain emerged from a study of brain T cells in children with intractable seizures. Germline values: CDR1 KGHSH, CDR2 LQKENI. The V segment lost 3 bases and the J segment 0 bases; nucleotides outside the gene matches: 6. CDR3 length: 17 residues. This table comes from immunoSEQ multiplex PCR, and its TCRdb copy is limited to in-frame clones, with some not included. Of 55,000 to 80,000 clones in the sample, 95% to 96% were seen once. Patients received at least one anti-epileptic drug before surgery. This TCR was sampled from a boy less than two years old with focal cortical dysplasia and intractable seizures. The chain links TRBV18 to TRBJ2-4; 9 nucleotides align to TRBD2. The sequencing here drew on peripheral blood, taken at surgery. CDR3 region: CASSPTSGNLAKNIQYF. CDR3 nucleotide sequence: TGTGCCAGCTCACCGACTAGCGGCAACCTAGCCAAAAACATTCAGTACTTC.